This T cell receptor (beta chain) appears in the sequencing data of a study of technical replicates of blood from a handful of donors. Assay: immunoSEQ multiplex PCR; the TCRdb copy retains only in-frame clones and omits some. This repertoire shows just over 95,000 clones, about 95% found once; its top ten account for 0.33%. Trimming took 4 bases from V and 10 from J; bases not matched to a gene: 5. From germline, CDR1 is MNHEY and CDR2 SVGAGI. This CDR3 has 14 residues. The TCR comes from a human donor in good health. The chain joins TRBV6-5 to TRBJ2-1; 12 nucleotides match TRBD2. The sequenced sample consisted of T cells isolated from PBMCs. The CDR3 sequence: CASSSGLAGLEQFF. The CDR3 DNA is TGTGCCAGCAGTTCGGGACTAGCGGGCCTGGAGCAGTTCTTC.